A selection of T cell receptor beta chains follows, all from one sample in a study of blood T cell repertoires in COVID-19. TCRdb's table, derived via immunoSEQ multiplex PCR, lists solely in-frame clones and lacks some. The sample has roughly 100,000 clones; around 73% are singletons. Sequencing was carried out using peripheral blood. The origin of the receptors is a man in his 60s with active or convalescent COVID-19. Both conserved end residues are part of each CDR3. D genes are given only for firm matches. Expanded clones get a size class; other rows say once, few or many, or leave the size out.

V gene	clone size	D gene	J gene	CDR3 protein	CDR3 DNA
TRBV4-3	.	TRBD1	TRBJ1-2	CASSLGQGNYGYTF	TGCGCCAGCAGCCTGGGACAGGGAAACTATGGCTACACCTTC
TRBV11-3	.	.	TRBJ1-1	CASSLYRDTEAFF	TGTGCCAGCAGCTTATACAGGGACACTGAAGCTTTCTTT
TRBV19	.	.	TRBJ1-5	CASQALSNQPQHF	TGTGCCAGTCAGGCTCTTAGCAATCAGCCCCAGCATTTT
TRBV25-1	.	.	TRBJ1-4	CASSATLRGSNEKLFF	TGTGCCAGCAGTGCAACCCTAAGAGGGAGTAATGAAAAACTGTTTTTT
TRBV2	.	TRBD2	TRBJ2-1	CASSEGLAGGVYNEQFF	TGTGCCAGCAGTGAAGGTCTAGCGGGAGGGGTTTACAATGAGCAGTTCTTC
TRBV14	few	.	TRBJ2-1	CASSHLVTWSNDEQFF	TGTGCCAGCAGCCATCTCGTGACTTGGTCAAATGATGAGCAGTTCTTC
TRBV5-1	.	TRBD2	TRBJ2-1	CASSLVGTSGYNEQFF	TGCGCCAGCAGCTTGGTGGGGACTAGCGGTTACAATGAGCAGTTCTTC
TRBV6-4	.	.	TRBJ1-2	CASSDVAGSRGGYTF	TGTGCCAGCAGTGACGTGGCGGGCTCTCGGGGTGGCTACACCTTC
TRBV10-3	.	TRBD2	TRBJ2-1	CATGSGRSGNEQFF	TGTGCCACCGGGAGCGGGAGGTCGGGGAATGAGCAGTTCTTC
TRBV12-3/TRBV12-4	.	.	TRBJ1-2	CASSLLENYGYTF	TGTGCCAGCAGTTTATTGGAGAACTATGGCTACACCTTC
TRBV28	.	.	TRBJ1-4	CASIHNEKLFF	TGTGCCAGCATCCATAATGAAAAACTGTTTTTT
TRBV20-1	.	.	TRBJ1-2	CRGAPNYGYTF	TGCAGGGGCGCCCCTAACTATGGCTACACCTTC
TRBV18	.	.	TRBJ1-2	CASSSDMNYGYTF	TGTGCCAGCTCATCAGACATGAACTATGGCTACACCTTC
TRBV7-2	.	.	TRBJ1-1	CASSSRRLSMNTEAFF	TGTGCCAGCAGCTCCCGGAGACTGAGCATGAACACTGAAGCTTTCTTT
TRBV11-2	.	.	TRBJ1-4	CASSLMGAGTGNEKLFF	TGTGCCAGCAGCTTAATGGGGGCAGGGACGGGGAATGAAAAACTGTTTTTT
TRBV12-3/TRBV12-4	.	.	TRBJ1-1	CASSFVRNTEAFF	TGTGCCAGCAGTTTTGTGAGGAACACTGAAGCTTTCTTT
TRBV27	.	.	TRBJ2-1	CASRLTGMNEQFF	TGTGCCAGCAGGCTCACAGGGATGAATGAGCAGTTCTTC
TRBV6-5	once	.	TRBJ1-1	CASSTTYRANTEAFF	TGTGCCAGCAGTACAACGTACAGGGCCAACACTGAAGCTTTCTTT
TRBV27	.	.	TRBJ1-3	CASSFDRSTGNTIYF	TGTGCCAGCAGCTTTGACAGAAGCACAGGAAACACCATATATTTT
TRBV11-3	.	.	TRBJ2-1	CASSGASVNSEQFF	TGTGCCAGCAGCGGGGCCAGCGTAAATAGTGAGCAGTTCTTC
TRBV4-3	.	TRBD2	TRBJ2-1	CASSPSGGAGGEQFF	TGCGCCAGCAGCCCTAGCGGAGGCGCGGGGGGTGAGCAGTTCTTC
TRBV10-2	.	TRBD1	TRBJ2-2	CASNRGTGELFF	TGCGCCAGTAACAGGGGCACCGGGGAGCTGTTTTTT
TRBV9	few	TRBD2	TRBJ2-1	CASSVERLAGANEQFF	TGTGCCAGCAGCGTAGAACGACTAGCGGGAGCCAATGAGCAGTTCTTC
TRBV27	few	.	TRBJ1-2	CASSSSPGGGYTF	TGTGCCAGCTCCTCATCGCCCGGAGGTGGCTACACCTTC
TRBV9	.	.	TRBJ2-3	CASSVEGGTSQYF	TGTGCCAGCAGCGTAGAAGGCGGGACCTCGCAGTATTTT
TRBV10-2	.	TRBD2	TRBJ2-7	CAIGTGGYEQYF	TGCGCCATCGGGACGGGGGGCTACGAGCAGTACTTC
TRBV2	.	TRBD2	TRBJ2-1	CASSPGTSGISTEFF	TGTGCCAGCAGTCCCGGGACTAGCGGGATCTCAACGGAGTTCTTC